The rows below give T cell receptor beta chains drawn from one sample of a study of cytomegalovirus exposure and HLA in healthy donors. Sequenced by immunoSEQ multiplex PCR; TCRdb stores in-frame clones only, minus some. The repertoire consists of roughly 120,000 clones, with 94% occurring once and the leading ten covering 1% to 1.5%. The source material was PBMCs. The receptor source for this set is a woman between 18 and 29 years old in good health and CMV-seronegative. CDR3s include the opening cysteine and the closing phenylalanine or tryptophan. A D gene is named only where the DNA matches it firmly. Rows give clone size only sometimes, using once, few, many, or a class for an expanded clone.

abundance	d_gene	j_gene	v_gene	CDR3nt	CDR3aa
NA	NA	TRBJ1-6	TRBV2	TGTGCCAGCAGTGAACTCTCGGGGTCACCCCTCCACTTT	CASSELSGSPLHF
NA	NA	TRBJ2-3	TRBV19	TGTGCCAGTAGTATAGTTGCAGGGGGGTTAGATACGCAGTATTTT	CASSIVAGGLDTQYF
NA	NA	TRBJ1-3	TRBV6-1	TGTGCCAGCAGTACACAGTACTCTGGAAACACCATATATTTT	CASSTQYSGNTIYF
NA	NA	TRBJ2-3	TRBV5-1	TGCGCCAGCAGCTTGTTCCAGAGCACAGATACGCAGTATTTT	CASSLFQSTDTQYF
once	TRBD1	TRBJ2-3	TRBV5-1	TGCGCCAGCAGCCGAGACAGGGGGCTAACAGATACGCAGTATTTT	CASSRDRGLTDTQYF
once	TRBD1	TRBJ2-1	TRBV25-1	TGTGCCAGCAGGTGGGGGACAGGGATTCGCAATGAGCAGTTCTTC	CASRWGTGIRNEQFF
NA	TRBD2	TRBJ2-1	TRBV5-1	TGCGCCAGCAGCTCTGAAGCGGGGTCACACAATGAGCAGTTCTTC	CASSSEAGSHNEQFF
once	NA	TRBJ2-2	TRBV19	TGTGCCAGTAATTGGGCGTTGTCCGGGGAGCTGTTTTTT	CASNWALSGELFF
NA	TRBD1	TRBJ1-1	TRBV4-1	TGCGCCAGCAGCGGACAGGGGATGAACACTGAAGCTTTCTTT	CASSGQGMNTEAFF
NA	NA	TRBJ2-5	TRBV7-9	TGTGCCAGCAGCTTAGCGCTTCGGACTCCCGGGGAGACCCAGTACTTC	CASSLALRTPGETQYF
NA	NA	TRBJ1-4	TRBV2	TGTGCCAGCAGTGAGCTGGGGGCTGAAAAACTGTTTTTT	CASSELGAEKLFF
NA	TRBD1	TRBJ1-1	TRBV14	TGTGCCAGCAGCCATGAACAGGGGAAGGGATACACTGAAGCTTTCTTT	CASSHEQGKGYTEAFF
NA	TRBD1	TRBJ2-7	TRBV27	TGTGCCAGCCAACTTACAGGGGCCTACGAGCAGTACTTC	CASQLTGAYEQYF
NA	NA	TRBJ1-2	TRBV30	TGTGCCTGGGCTACGAGACAGGACGGCCTGTGGGGGAACTATGGCTACACCTTC	CAWATRQDGLWGNYGYTF
NA	TRBD2	TRBJ2-5	TRBV5-1	TGCGCCAGCAGCTTGGAAACTAGCGGGAGTACCAAGACCCAGTACTTC	CASSLETSGSTKTQYF
NA	TRBD2	TRBJ2-5	TRBV4-1	TGCGCCAGCAGCCCTGTGGGACTAGCGGGGGGAAGAGAGACCCAGTACTTC	CASSPVGLAGGRETQYF
NA	TRBD2	TRBJ2-1	TRBV7-9	TGTGCCAGCAGCATACTAGCGGGTATGCACAATGAGCAGTTCTTC	CASSILAGMHNEQFF
few	TRBD2	TRBJ2-7	TRBV5-4	TGTGCCAGCAGCTTGAGTCTAGCGGGGGAATACGAGCAGTACTTC	CASSLSLAGEYEQYF
NA	TRBD2	TRBJ2-5	TRBV28	TGTGCCAGCAGTCACGGGGGGGTCGTAGGTCAAGAGACCCAGTACTTC	CASSHGGVVGQETQYF
NA	TRBD2	TRBJ2-2	TRBV5-5	TGTGCCAGCAGCCCGCGGACTAGCGGAAGCACCGGGGAGCTGTTTTTT	CASSPRTSGSTGELFF
NA	NA	TRBJ2-1	TRBV9	TGTGCCAGCAGCGCCCGTTCGGGGAGGTCCTACAATGAGCAGTTCTTC	CASSARSGRSYNEQFF
NA	TRBD1	TRBJ2-5	TRBV7-2	TGTGCCAGCAGCTTAAACGCAGGGGGGACCCAGTACTTC	CASSLNAGGTQYF
NA	NA	TRBJ1-3	TRBV28	TGTGCCAGCAGTTGGACTTTTTCTGGAAACACCATATATTTT	CASSWTFSGNTIYF
NA	TRBD1	TRBJ2-1	TRBV9	TGTGCCAGCAGCTGGACCGGGACAGCTTACAATGAGCAGTTCTTC	CASSWTGTAYNEQFF
NA	NA	TRBJ2-7	TRBV29-1	TGCAGCGTTGGAGGAAGGATCTACGAGCAGTACTTC	CSVGGRIYEQYF
NA	NA	TRBJ1-1	TRBV6-5	TGTGCCACCGCCCTCGACAGGATGAACACTGAAGCTTTCTTT	CATALDRMNTEAFF
NA	NA	TRBJ2-1	TRBV4-1	TGCGCCAGCAGCCAAGATCCGGTGAGCTCCTACAATGAGCAGTTCTTC	CASSQDPVSSYNEQFF
NA	NA	TRBJ1-4	TRBV9	TGTGCCAGCAGCGGGGGCGGGGCTTCAACTAATGAAAAACTGTTTTTT	CASSGGGASTNEKLFF
NA	TRBD1	TRBJ2-1	TRBV7-6	TGTGCCAGCAGCCAAACAGGGGGCTTCGGTCCCAATGAGCAGTTCTTC	CASSQTGGFGPNEQFF
NA	NA	TRBJ1-1	TRBV5-4	TGTGCCAGCAGCTTGTTGGGACTTTGGAACACTGAAGCTTTCTTT	CASSLLGLWNTEAFF
NA	TRBD2	TRBJ2-3	TRBV18	TGTGCCAGCTCACCGACTAGCGGACTCACAGATACGCAGTATTTT	CASSPTSGLTDTQYF
NA	NA	TRBJ1-1	TRBV5-1	TGCGCCAGCAGCTTGGGAGGCAGACTCATGAACACTGAAGCTTTCTTT	CASSLGGRLMNTEAFF
NA	TRBD2	TRBJ2-5	TRBV5-6	TGTGCCAGCAGCCCCATGGCAGCGGGGGTCCAAGAGACCCAGTACTTC	CASSPMAAGVQETQYF
NA	TRBD1	TRBJ1-2	TRBV30	TGTGCCTGGGAACAGGGGATGAATGGCTACACCTTC	CAWEQGMNGYTF
NA	TRBD1	TRBJ1-1	TRBV27	TGTGCCAGCTCTCAGGCAGGGGGCTTTTCCATGAACACTGAAGCTTTCTTT	CASSQAGGFSMNTEAFF
NA	TRBD1	TRBJ1-6	TRBV5-4	TGTGCCAGCAGCACGGACAGGGTGGGCGGATCACCCCTCCACTTT	CASSTDRVGGSPLHF
NA	TRBD1	TRBJ1-4	TRBV4-1	TGCGCCAGCAGCCATTCAGGGGGCGCGGGGAAACTGTTTTTT	CASSHSGGAGKLFF
once	NA	TRBJ2-2	TRBV9	TGTGCCAGCAGCGTAGAGTCGGGTGGAGAGCTCACCGGGGAGCTGTTTTTT	CASSVESGGELTGELFF
once	NA	TRBJ2-1	TRBV19	TGTGCCAGTAGTACGGGAGTGGCGGAGCAGTTCTTC	CASSTGVAEQFF
NA	NA	TRBJ2-7	TRBV28	TGTGCCAGCAGTTTTACGGGACGGGGGACCTACGAGCAGTACTTC	CASSFTGRGTYEQYF
once	TRBD2	TRBJ2-3	TRBV9	TGTGCCAGCAGCGTAGAGGTTAGCGGGGACCTCACAGATACGCAGTATTTT	CASSVEVSGDLTDTQYF
NA	TRBD2	TRBJ2-2	TRBV5-1	TGCGCCAGCAGCCCTAGCGGGAGGGCCGAGGGCGGGGAGCTGTTTTTT	CASSPSGRAEGGELFF
NA	TRBD1	TRBJ1-2	TRBV7-9	TGTGCCAGCAGCCCCGGGACAGACCTTGAGTATGGCTACACCTTC	CASSPGTDLEYGYTF
NA	NA	TRBJ1-5	TRBV5-4	TGTGCCAGATGCGGTAGCGATCAGCCCCAGCATTTT	CARCGSDQPQHF
NA	NA	TRBJ2-7	TRBV19	TGTGCCAGTAGTACAGGGTTGATGTACGAGCAGTACTTC	CASSTGLMYEQYF
NA	NA	TRBJ1-4	TRBV27	TGTGCCAGCGGACTTATCTCAACTAATGAAAAACTGTTTTTT	CASGLISTNEKLFF
NA	TRBD1	TRBJ1-4	TRBV2	TGTGCCAGCAGTGAGGACAGGGGGACGGGAAAACTGTTTTTT	CASSEDRGTGKLFF
once	NA	TRBJ2-3	TRBV28	TGTGCCAGCAGTTTATACAGGAGCCTCCAGAGCACAGATACGCAGTATTTT	CASSLYRSLQSTDTQYF
NA	TRBD1	TRBJ2-7	TRBV5-4	TGTGCCAGCACTCCGGGGCCGGGACAGGGCAACTACGAGCAGTACTTC	CASTPGPGQGNYEQYF
few	NA	TRBJ2-1	TRBV6-5	TGTGCCAGCAGCTACGCCAGGGCAGGGCGAGATGAGCAGTTCTTC	CASSYARAGRDEQFF
once	NA	TRBJ1-4	TRBV28	TGTGCCAGCAAGCCGGGAACGATGGATGAAAAACTGTTTTTT	CASKPGTMDEKLFF
once	NA	TRBJ1-1	TRBV30	TGTGCCTGGAGTGTATCCGTGAACACTGAAGCTTTCTTT	CAWSVSVNTEAFF
few	NA	TRBJ2-7	TRBV10-3	TGTGCCATCAGTTCCGCACAGGGTGGCGAGCAGTACTTC	CAISSAQGGEQYF
NA	TRBD1	TRBJ2-7	TRBV6-1	TGTGCCAGCAGTTGGACAGGAGCCCTCTACGAGCAGTACTTC	CASSWTGALYEQYF
NA	TRBD1	TRBJ1-1	TRBV5-1	TGCGCCAGCAGCCGGCGGGACAGTCTGAGCCAAGCTTTCTTT	CASSRRDSLSQAFF
NA	NA	TRBJ1-1	TRBV19	TGTGCCAGTAGAGTTGCCGCGGGACGGAACACTGAAGCTTTCTTT	CASRVAAGRNTEAFF
many	NA	TRBJ1-1	TRBV28	TGTGCCAGCAGTTTCGGGAACACTGAAGCTTTCTTT	CASSFGNTEAFF
NA	NA	TRBJ2-1	TRBV15	TGTGCCACCAGCAGAGACAGCTCAGGGGCCAATGAGCAGTTCTTC	CATSRDSSGANEQFF
NA	NA	TRBJ1-1	TRBV4-1	TGCGCCAGCAGCCAAGATTTTGCAGGGGCCACTGAAGCTTTCTTT	CASSQDFAGATEAFF
NA	NA	TRBJ1-1	TRBV2	TGTGCCAGCAGTGACAGGGGAAGCACTGAAGCTTTCTTT	CASSDRGSTEAFF